The rows below give T cell receptor beta chains drawn from one sample of a study of cytomegalovirus exposure and HLA in healthy donors. Libraries were prepared by immunoSEQ multiplex PCR; TCRdb keeps only in-frame clonotypes and omits some of them. This sample yields 100,000 to 120,000 clones, of which around 80% are seen a single time; roughly 6% belongs to the top ten. The material sequenced was PBMCs. These receptor sequences come from a man between 25 and 39 years old in good health and CMV-seropositive. CDR3s include the opening cysteine and the closing phenylalanine or tryptophan. Fields, in order: CDR3 protein, CDR3 DNA, clone size, D gene, J gene, CDR3 length, V gene. A D gene is named only where the DNA matches it firmly. Size values are once, few and many counts, or a class for expanded clones, and some rows have none.

cdr3_aa: CASSGGATNEKLFF; cdr3_nt: TGTGCCAGCTCGGGGGGGGCAACTAATGAAAAACTGTTTTTT; clone_size: once; d_call: NA; j_call: TRBJ1-4; cdr3_length: 14; v_call: TRBV28
cdr3_aa: CASSLEGALNTEAFF; cdr3_nt: TGCGCCAGCAGCTTGGAAGGAGCTTTGAACACTGAAGCTTTCTTT; clone_size: NA; d_call: NA; j_call: TRBJ1-1; cdr3_length: 15; v_call: TRBV5-1
cdr3_aa: CASSQGRRSGANVLTF; cdr3_nt: TGTGCCAGCAGCCAGGGCCGCCGGTCTGGGGCCAACGTCCTGACTTTC; clone_size: NA; d_call: NA; j_call: TRBJ2-6; cdr3_length: 16; v_call: TRBV5-6
cdr3_aa: CASKRGRATYEQYF; cdr3_nt: TGTGCCAGCAAAAGGGGTAGGGCAACCTACGAGCAGTACTTC; clone_size: NA; d_call: NA; j_call: TRBJ2-7; cdr3_length: 14; v_call: TRBV27
cdr3_aa: CASSWGVGETEAFF; cdr3_nt: TGTGCCAGTAGTTGGGGGGTAGGAGAAACTGAAGCTTTCTTT; clone_size: NA; d_call: NA; j_call: TRBJ1-1; cdr3_length: 14; v_call: TRBV19
cdr3_aa: CASSRQGGGYEQYF; cdr3_nt: TGTGCCAGCAGCCGACAAGGGGGCGGCTACGAGCAGTACTTC; clone_size: NA; d_call: TRBD1; j_call: TRBJ2-7; cdr3_length: 14; v_call: TRBV7-3
cdr3_aa: CASSPWFTWYGYTF; cdr3_nt: TGTGCCAGCTCACCATGGTTCACATGGTATGGCTACACCTTC; clone_size: NA; d_call: NA; j_call: TRBJ1-2; cdr3_length: 14; v_call: TRBV18
cdr3_aa: CASAASRVVAGELFF; cdr3_nt: TGTGCCAGCGCCGCGTCCAGGGTCGTTGCCGGGGAGCTGTTTTTT; clone_size: NA; d_call: NA; j_call: TRBJ2-2; cdr3_length: 15; v_call: TRBV25-1
cdr3_aa: CASSGGQFNEKLFF; cdr3_nt: TGCGCCAGCAGCGGGGGACAGTTTAATGAAAAACTGTTTTTT; clone_size: few; d_call: TRBD1; j_call: TRBJ1-4; cdr3_length: 14; v_call: TRBV5-1
cdr3_aa: CASRVQGDTEAFF; cdr3_nt: TGTGCCAGCAGGGTACAGGGGGACACTGAAGCTTTCTTT; clone_size: many; d_call: TRBD1; j_call: TRBJ1-1; cdr3_length: 13; v_call: TRBV6-5
cdr3_aa: CASSSGQGVSYEQYF; cdr3_nt: TGTGCCAGCAGTTCTGGACAGGGGGTCTCCTACGAGCAGTACTTC; clone_size: NA; d_call: TRBD1; j_call: TRBJ2-7; cdr3_length: 15; v_call: TRBV7-9
cdr3_aa: CASSLVVSYEQYF; cdr3_nt: TGTGCCAGCAGCTTGGTAGTCTCCTACGAGCAGTACTTC; clone_size: once; d_call: NA; j_call: TRBJ2-7; cdr3_length: 13; v_call: TRBV7-9
cdr3_aa: CSASPGYEQYF; cdr3_nt: TGCAGTGCTAGTCCCGGCTACGAGCAGTACTTC; clone_size: NA; d_call: NA; j_call: TRBJ2-7; cdr3_length: 11; v_call: TRBV20-1
cdr3_aa: CASSYRGWSYNSPLHF; cdr3_nt: TGTGCCAGCAGTTACAGGGGTTGGTCCTATAATTCACCCCTCCACTTT; clone_size: NA; d_call: TRBD1; j_call: TRBJ1-6; cdr3_length: 16; v_call: TRBV11-3
cdr3_aa: CASSSQRGGPISYEQYF; cdr3_nt: TGTGCCAGCAGCTCCCAGCGGGGGGGCCCTATATCCTACGAGCAGTACTTC; clone_size: NA; d_call: TRBD2; j_call: TRBJ2-7; cdr3_length: 17; v_call: TRBV11-2
cdr3_aa: CASSGRQRQETQYF; cdr3_nt: TGTGCCAGCAGTGGAAGACAGCGACAAGAGACCCAGTACTTC; clone_size: NA; d_call: NA; j_call: TRBJ2-5; cdr3_length: 14; v_call: TRBV25-1
cdr3_aa: CASSFGLAATGELFF; cdr3_nt: TGTGCCAGCAGCTTCGGTCTAGCGGCTACCGGGGAGCTGTTTTTT; clone_size: NA; d_call: TRBD2; j_call: TRBJ2-2; cdr3_length: 15; v_call: TRBV11-3
cdr3_aa: CASSLSGGATDTQYF; cdr3_nt: TGTGCCAGCAGCTTGAGCGGGGGGGCAACAGATACGCAGTATTTT; clone_size: NA; d_call: TRBD2; j_call: TRBJ2-3; cdr3_length: 15; v_call: TRBV5-8
cdr3_aa: CSVATGAADTQYF; cdr3_nt: TGCAGCGTCGCCACAGGGGCGGCAGATACGCAGTATTTT; clone_size: NA; d_call: TRBD1; j_call: TRBJ2-3; cdr3_length: 13; v_call: TRBV29-1
cdr3_aa: CASSLGGETGGTGELFF; cdr3_nt: TGTGCCAGCAGCTTAGGGGGGGAGACAGGGGGTACCGGGGAGCTGTTTTTT; clone_size: NA; d_call: TRBD1; j_call: TRBJ2-2; cdr3_length: 17; v_call: TRBV7-2
cdr3_aa: CASSIGLEETQYF; cdr3_nt: TGTGCCAGCAGTATTGGACTAGAAGAGACCCAGTACTTC; clone_size: NA; d_call: TRBD2; j_call: TRBJ2-5; cdr3_length: 13; v_call: TRBV6-6
cdr3_aa: CASSYWTGNEQFF; cdr3_nt: TGTGCCAGCAGCTACTGGACAGGTAATGAGCAGTTCTTC; clone_size: NA; d_call: TRBD1; j_call: TRBJ2-1; cdr3_length: 13; v_call: TRBV5-6
cdr3_aa: CASSHDSHGYTF; cdr3_nt: TGTGCCAGCAGTCATGACAGCCATGGCTACACCTTC; clone_size: few; d_call: NA; j_call: TRBJ1-2; cdr3_length: 12; v_call: TRBV6-6
cdr3_aa: CASSARGDSYEQYF; cdr3_nt: TGTGCCAGCAGTGCTCGGGGGGACTCCTACGAGCAGTACTTC; clone_size: NA; d_call: TRBD2; j_call: TRBJ2-7; cdr3_length: 14; v_call: TRBV7-9
cdr3_aa: CASSLAGGTDTQYF; cdr3_nt: TGTGCCAGCAGCTTAGCGGGGGGTACAGATACGCAGTATTTT; clone_size: once; d_call: NA; j_call: TRBJ2-3; cdr3_length: 14; v_call: TRBV7-2
cdr3_aa: CASSLGLAGGISYNEQFF; cdr3_nt: TGCGCCAGCAGCTTGGGACTAGCGGGGGGGATATCCTACAATGAGCAGTTCTTC; clone_size: NA; d_call: TRBD2; j_call: TRBJ2-1; cdr3_length: 18; v_call: TRBV5-1
cdr3_aa: CASTMGQYSNQPQHF; cdr3_nt: TGTGCCAGTACCATGGGGCAGTATAGCAATCAGCCCCAGCATTTT; clone_size: NA; d_call: NA; j_call: TRBJ1-5; cdr3_length: 15; v_call: TRBV19
cdr3_aa: CASSPTSADTQYF; cdr3_nt: TGTGCCAGCAGCCCGACTAGCGCCGATACGCAGTATTTT; clone_size: once; d_call: TRBD2; j_call: TRBJ2-3; cdr3_length: 13; v_call: TRBV11-2
cdr3_aa: CSVDIAGGTDTQYF; cdr3_nt: TGCAGCGTTGATATAGCGGGGGGCACAGATACGCAGTATTTT; clone_size: NA; d_call: TRBD2; j_call: TRBJ2-3; cdr3_length: 14; v_call: TRBV29-1
cdr3_aa: CASSLSKLAGVETQYF; cdr3_nt: TGTGCCAGCAGCCTCTCCAAACTAGCGGGGGTAGAGACCCAGTACTTC; clone_size: NA; d_call: TRBD2; j_call: TRBJ2-5; cdr3_length: 16; v_call: TRBV13
cdr3_aa: CASSPYSSSGGRSGNTIYF; cdr3_nt: TGCGCCAGCAGCCCGTATTCCTCGTCAGGGGGCAGATCTGGAAACACCATATATTTT; clone_size: few; d_call: TRBD1; j_call: TRBJ1-3; cdr3_length: 19; v_call: TRBV4-1
cdr3_aa: CASSDHPDRSSGNTIYF; cdr3_nt: TGTGCCAGCAGTGACCATCCTGACAGAAGCTCTGGAAACACCATATATTTT; clone_size: NA; d_call: NA; j_call: TRBJ1-3; cdr3_length: 17; v_call: TRBV25-1
cdr3_aa: CSSSFRGGSYEQYF; cdr3_nt: TGTTCCAGCAGCTTCCGAGGGGGCTCCTACGAGCAGTACTTC; clone_size: NA; d_call: NA; j_call: TRBJ2-7; cdr3_length: 14; v_call: TRBV7-9
cdr3_aa: CASIGAFF; cdr3_nt: TGTGCCAGCATCGGAGCTTTCTTT; clone_size: few; d_call: NA; j_call: TRBJ1-1; cdr3_length: 8; v_call: TRBV14
cdr3_aa: CAWSFRTGGGYTF; cdr3_nt: TGTGCCTGGAGTTTCCGGACAGGGGGTGGCTACACCTTC; clone_size: few; d_call: TRBD1; j_call: TRBJ1-2; cdr3_length: 13; v_call: TRBV30
cdr3_aa: CASSTTGGGKNIQYF; cdr3_nt: TGTGCCAGTAGTACGACAGGCGGCGGCAAAAACATTCAGTACTTC; clone_size: NA; d_call: NA; j_call: TRBJ2-4; cdr3_length: 15; v_call: TRBV19
cdr3_aa: CSVEEGNSYEQYF; cdr3_nt: TGCAGCGTTGAAGAGGGCAACTCCTACGAGCAGTACTTC; clone_size: NA; d_call: NA; j_call: TRBJ2-7; cdr3_length: 13; v_call: TRBV29-1
cdr3_aa: CASSLGRTGSAEAFF; cdr3_nt: TGCGCCAGCAGCTTGGGACGGACGGGGAGCGCTGAAGCTTTCTTT; clone_size: NA; d_call: NA; j_call: TRBJ1-1; cdr3_length: 15; v_call: TRBV5-1
cdr3_aa: CSCIKDSGELFF; cdr3_nt: TGCAGCTGCATCAAGGACAGCGGGGAGCTGTTTTTT; clone_size: few; d_call: NA; j_call: TRBJ2-2; cdr3_length: 12; v_call: TRBV29-1
cdr3_aa: CASSSLGVNTQYF; cdr3_nt: TGTGCCAGCAGCTCATTAGGAGTAAATACGCAGTATTTT; clone_size: NA; d_call: NA; j_call: TRBJ2-3; cdr3_length: 13; v_call: TRBV7-6
cdr3_aa: CAWSVDWEQYF; cdr3_nt: TGTGCCTGGAGTGTGGACTGGGAGCAGTACTTC; clone_size: NA; d_call: NA; j_call: TRBJ2-7; cdr3_length: 11; v_call: TRBV30
cdr3_aa: CASSREGLADSPRDEQYF; cdr3_nt: TGTGCCAGCAGCCGTGAAGGACTAGCGGACTCTCCCAGGGACGAGCAGTACTTC; clone_size: NA; d_call: TRBD2; j_call: TRBJ2-7; cdr3_length: 18; v_call: TRBV4-2
cdr3_aa: CASSLDRNYGYTF; cdr3_nt: TGTGCCAGCAGCCTTGACAGAAACTATGGCTACACCTTC; clone_size: NA; d_call: NA; j_call: TRBJ1-2; cdr3_length: 13; v_call: TRBV14
cdr3_aa: CASSLTTGVYEQYF; cdr3_nt: TGCGCCAGCAGTCTGACGACAGGGGTCTACGAGCAGTACTTC; clone_size: NA; d_call: TRBD1; j_call: TRBJ2-7; cdr3_length: 14; v_call: TRBV5-1
cdr3_aa: CSYLADYEQYF; cdr3_nt: TGCAGTTATCTAGCGGACTACGAGCAGTACTTC; clone_size: NA; d_call: TRBD2; j_call: TRBJ2-7; cdr3_length: 11; v_call: TRBV20-1
cdr3_aa: CASSPTSGGYNEQFF; cdr3_nt: TGTGCCAGCAGCCCTACTAGCGGGGGGTACAATGAGCAGTTCTTC; clone_size: NA; d_call: TRBD2; j_call: TRBJ2-1; cdr3_length: 15; v_call: TRBV5-6
cdr3_aa: CASSLGFPGLGTGELFF; cdr3_nt: TGTGCCAGCAGCTTAGGTTTCCCGGGACTAGGAACCGGGGAGCTGTTTTTT; clone_size: NA; d_call: TRBD2; j_call: TRBJ2-2; cdr3_length: 17; v_call: TRBV7-2
cdr3_aa: CAWTTGTGTRNTF; cdr3_nt: TGTGCCTGGACCACCGGGACAGGCACTCGCAACACCTTC; clone_size: NA; d_call: TRBD1; j_call: TRBJ1-2; cdr3_length: 13; v_call: TRBV30
cdr3_aa: CASRFGLSYNEQFF; cdr3_nt: TGTGCCAGCAGATTTGGACTGTCCTACAATGAGCAGTTCTTC; clone_size: once; d_call: NA; j_call: TRBJ2-1; cdr3_length: 14; v_call: TRBV27
cdr3_aa: CASSQDPGQVYGYTF; cdr3_nt: TGCGCCAGCAGCCAAGACCCAGGGCAAGTCTATGGCTACACCTTC; clone_size: NA; d_call: NA; j_call: TRBJ1-2; cdr3_length: 15; v_call: TRBV4-1